This entry lists 24 T cell receptor beta chains sequenced from one sample in a study of control samples from healthy donors and cancer patients. Sequenced by immunoSEQ multiplex PCR; TCRdb stores in-frame clones only, minus some. Among about 51,000 clones, approximately 90% were seen once, and the ten largest hold roughly 1.5%. The specimen was PBMCs. These receptors were taken from a man in his forties or fifties with colorectal cancer.

The J gene is TRBJ1-3, the V gene TRBV25-1; D is possibly TRBD1 (5 bases). Germline V gene lookup returns CDR1 MGHDK and CDR2 SYGVNS. Trimming cost V 1 base and J 9 bases, with 7 bases left between them. This CDR3 spans 12 amino acids. In DNA, the CDR3 is TGTGCCAGCAGTGAATTCACAGGCACCATATATTTT. Translation: CASSEFTGTIYF.

The genes are TRBV3-1 (or the pseudogene TRBV3-2) and TRBJ2-1; D gene uncertain. This CDR3 has 16 residues. Germline V gene data show CDR1 as LGHDT and CDR2 as YNNKEL (reference sequence). V shed 0 bases and J shed 0 bases, with 9 bases lying between them. CDR3 residues: CASSQDQGGSYNEQFF. The DNA of the CDR3 is TGTGCCAGCAGCCAAGATCAAGGCGGCTCCTACAATGAGCAGTTCTTC.

V is TRBV12-3 or TRBV12-4 and J is TRBJ2-1; a weak D match, TRBD1 (5 bases). V was clipped by 6 bases and J by 4 bases, with 10 bases between them. CDR3 length: 13 residues. In DNA form, the CDR3 reads TGTGCCAGCAGATCTGACAGATACAATGAGCAGTTCTTC. It specifies CASRSDRYNEQFF.

The chain uses TRBV5-1 and TRBJ2-2, with 9 nucleotides matching TRBD1. This CDR3 comprises 15 residues. Germline values: CDR1 SGHRS, CDR2 YFSETQ. V shed 4 bases and J 5 bases; nucleotides not matched to a gene: 6. The chain's CDR3 is CASSKDRGWTGELFF. In DNA, the CDR3 is TGCGCCAGCAGCAAGGACAGGGGATGGACCGGGGAGCTGTTTTTT. Complete variable domain (other parts from reference TRBV5-1 and TRBJ2-2): KAGVTQTPRYLIKTRGQQVTLSCSPISGHRSVSWYQQTPGQGLQFLFEYFSETQRNKGNFPGRFSGRQFSNSRSEMNVSTLELGDSALYLCASSKDRGWTGELFFGEGSRLTVL.

The chain links TRBV5-6 to TRBJ2-3; no firm D call. V dropped 4 bases and J dropped 0 bases, with 9 bases sitting between them. Germline V gene sequence: CDR1 SGHDT, CDR2 YYEEEE. CDR3 length equals 14 residues. For the CDR3, the DNA is TGTGCCAGCAGCCTAAGCTCTAGCACAGATACGCAGTATTTT. Translated: CASSLSSSTDTQYF.

The rearrangement joins TRBV2 to TRBJ2-3; D is uncertain. The CDR3 runs 13 residues. Trimming took off 4 bases at V and 3 bases at J, with 8 bases between the two ends. Per germline, CDR1 SNHLY and CDR2 FYNNEI. CDR3 residues: CASSGGYTDTQYF. The CDR3 DNA sequence: TGTGCCAGCAGTGGGGGATATACAGATACGCAGTATTTT.

The chain uses TRBV6-5 and TRBJ1-2; 9 positions agree with TRBD1. Germline assignment: CDR1 MNHEY and CDR2 SVGAGI. The CDR3 sequence is 14 residues long. V lost 5 bases and J lost 6; bases outside the gene matches: 7. The CDR3 loop is CASSLRGQGDGYTF. The CDR3 nucleotides are TGTGCCAGCAGTCTTCGGGGACAGGGCGATGGCTACACCTTC.

The V gene is TRBV5-1, the J gene TRBJ2-1, with D unclear. V was clipped by 2 bases and J by 8 bases, with 5 bases between them. CDR1 SGHRS and CDR2 YFSETQ come from the germline V gene. This CDR3 has 11 residues. The CDR3: CASSLSDEQFF. The CDR3 DNA follows: TGCGCCAGCAGCTTAAGCGATGAGCAGTTCTTC.

This chain uses TRBV29-1 with TRBJ2-1; D not certain. Trimming shortened V by 4 bases and J by 1 base, and 14 bases separated the two germline ends. CDR1 SQVTM and CDR2 ANQGSEA come from the germline V gene. CDR3 length equals 15 residues. As DNA, the CDR3 is TGCAGCGTTGCAGGTGAAGAAGATTCCTACAATGAGCAGTTCTTC. It specifies CSVAGEEDSYNEQFF.

V gene TRBV7-9 combines with J gene TRBJ1-6; the match to TRBD1 covers 7 bases. Germline CDR1 is SEHNR and CDR2 is FQNEAQ (reference sequence). This CDR3 comprises 15 residues. The junction had 9 bases not matched to a gene; V was cut back by 5 bases and J by 8 bases. The CDR3 coding sequence is TGTGCCAGCAGCGATCCCGGGACAGCCTATTCACCCCTCCACTTT. Its protein is CASSDPGTAYSPLHF.

The gene calls are TRBV18 and TRBJ1-1, with 8 nucleotides matching TRBD1. Germline CDR1 reads KGHSH; CDR2 reads LQKENI. This CDR3 comprises 19 residues. V lost 5 bases and J lost 0; bases outside the gene matches: 17. CDR3 in amino acids: CASSLLYSGTGQLNTEAFF. Written as DNA, the CDR3 is TGTGCCAGCTCATTACTTTATTCCGGGACAGGACAATTGAACACTGAAGCTTTCTTT. Drawing the rest from reference TRBV18 and TRBJ1-1, the complete variable domain is NAGVMQNPRHLVRRRGQEARLRCSPMKGHSHVYWYRQLPEEGLKFMVYLQKENIIDESGMPKERFSAEFPKEGPSILRIQQVVRGDSAAYFCASSLLYSGTGQLNTEAFFGQGTRLTVV.

V gene TRBV4-2 combines with J gene TRBJ2-7; 11 nucleotides line up with TRBD2. CDR1 LGHNA and CDR2 YNFKEQ come from the germline V gene. The CDR3 runs 15 residues. V shed 4 bases, J shed 5 bases, and the junction held 7 bases outside the gene matches. This CDR3 is CASSPIAGGQDEQYF. The CDR3 nucleotides read TGTGCCAGCAGCCCTATAGCGGGAGGGCAGGACGAGCAGTACTTC.

V and J are TRBV2 and TRBJ2-1; 9 nucleotides align to TRBD1. CDR1 and CDR2 from the germline V gene are SNHLY and FYNNEI. Trimming cost V 6 bases and J 8 bases; bases outside gene matches: 2. This CDR3 has 12 residues. CDR3 sequence (DNA): TGTGCCAGCAGGGACAGGGGCCATGAGCAGTTCTTC. Protein: CASRDRGHEQFF.

The chain has TRBV28 and TRBJ1-1; D not certain. Trimming removed 8 bases at V and 2 bases at J, with 12 bases between. Germline V lookup: CDR1 MDHEN, CDR2 SYDVKM. The CDR3 has 13 residues. In nucleotides, the CDR3 is TGTGCCAGCTTTTCGACCTTCAACACTGAAGCTTTCTTT. Amino acids: CASFSTFNTEAFF.

The chain links TRBV5-6 to TRBJ2-7, with D unclear. The CDR3 sequence is 14 residues long. With 0 bases removed from V and 2 bases from J, the gap between germline ends came to 9 bases. Germline V gene lookup returns CDR1 SGHDT and CDR2 YYEEEE. The CDR3 sequence: CASSLGRPAYEQYF. CDR3 nucleotide sequence: TGTGCCAGCAGCTTGGGCAGGCCGGCCTACGAGCAGTACTTC.

This chain uses TRBV19 with TRBJ2-7, with TRBD2 matching over 14 bases. CDR1 and CDR2 from the germline V gene are LNHDA and SQIVND (reference sequence). The CDR3 length is 15 residues. The ends lost 5 bases at V and 4 bases at J; junction bases unmatched: 4. The CDR3 sequence is CASSSGTSGRYEQYF. CDR3 DNA sequence: TGTGCCAGTAGTTCCGGGACTAGCGGGAGATACGAGCAGTACTTC.

The chain has TRBV27 and TRBJ1-1, with D possibly matching TRBD1 (5 bases). Per the germline V gene, CDR1 is MNHEY and CDR2 is SMNVEV (reference sequence). V was cut by 1 base and J by 0 bases, with 9 bases left in between. The CDR3 length is 15 residues. CDR3 DNA sequence: TGTGCCAGCAGTTTATTAGCAGGGATGAACACTGAAGCTTTCTTT. Translated: CASSLLAGMNTEAFF.

The chain is built from TRBV25-1 and TRBJ2-2; TRBD1 is a possible D gene (6 bases). The germline gives CDR1 MGHDK, CDR2 SYGVNS. CDR3 length: 14 amino acids. The V gene lost 7 bases and the J gene lost 6 bases, with 15 bases spanning the gap. The CDR3 here is CASTSGVLSGELFF. DNA for the CDR3: TGTGCCAGCACCTCAGGGGTTTTGTCCGGGGAGCTGTTTTTT. Full variable domain (missing parts from reference TRBV25-1 and TRBJ2-2): EADIYQTPRYLVIGTGKKITLECSQTMGHDKMYWYQQDPGMELHLIHYSYGVNSTEKGDLSSESTVSRIRTEHFPLTLESARPSHTSQYLCASTSGVLSGELFFGEGSRLTVL.

The chain uses TRBV27 and TRBJ2-3, with 9 bases that match TRBD2. The CDR3 loop spans 17 amino acids. With 2 bases clipped from V and 2 bases from J, the junction kept 8 bases outside the gene matches. The germline CDR1 and CDR2 sequences are MNHEY and SMNVEV (reference sequence). CDR3 protein: CASSLGFRTSVTDTQYF. The CDR3 DNA sequence: TGTGCCAGCAGTTTAGGTTTCAGGACTAGCGTCACAGATACGCAGTATTTT.

The V and J genes are TRBV10-3 and TRBJ2-5, with 7 bases fitting TRBD1. Germline CDR1 ENHRY, CDR2 SYGVKD. The CDR3 contains 12 residues. V lost 8 bases, J lost 3 bases, and 3 bases stayed unmatched. CDR3 protein: CAIGTGEETQYF. CDR3 in DNA: TGTGCCATCGGTACAGGGGAAGAGACCCAGTACTTC.

The chain combines TRBV6-1 with TRBJ1-1; no definite D call. Per germline, CDR1 MNHNS and CDR2 SASEGT. V was clipped by 2 bases and J by 0 bases, with 10 bases between them. The CDR3 covers 15 residues. CDR3 nucleotides: TGTGCCAGCAGTGAACCAGACTCCCTGAACACTGAAGCTTTCTTT. It is translated as CASSEPDSLNTEAFF.

The V call is TRBV19, the J call TRBJ1-5; D is undetermined. CDR1 is LNHDA, CDR2 SQIVND, per germline (reference sequence). This CDR3 is built from 15 residues. Trimming removed 3 bases from V and 1 base from J, with 10 bases in between. The CDR3 bases are TGTGCCAGTAGTATTGAAGGCTGGAGCAATCAGCCCCAGCATTTT. Protein: CASSIEGWSNQPQHF.

The V gene is TRBV9, the J gene TRBJ1-6, with unresolved D. Germline assignment: CDR1 SGDLS and CDR2 YYNGEE. The CDR3 consists of 16 residues. V lost 0 bases and J 0 bases, leaving 7 bases between the germline ends. DNA of the CDR3: TGTGCCAGCAGCGTAGGATCGAGCTCCTATAATTCACCCCTCCACTTT. It codes for CASSVGSSSYNSPLHF.

The V call is TRBV9, the J call TRBJ2-7; D remains unclear. V was shortened by 3 bases and J by 6 bases, with 16 bases between the two germline ends. This CDR3 region has 14 residues. Germline V lookup: CDR1 SGDLS, CDR2 YYNGEE. CDR3 sequence (DNA): TGTGCCAGCAGCGCGCACGGGCCCCCCCTCGAGCAGTACTTC. It translates to CASSAHGPPLEQYF. Full variable domain (remainder filled in from reference TRBV9 and TRBJ2-7): DSGVTQTPKHLITATGQRVTLRCSPRSGDLSVYWYQQSLDQGLQFLIQYYNGEERAKGNILERFSAQQFPDLHSELNLSSLELGDSALYFCASSAHGPPLEQYFGPGTRLTVT.